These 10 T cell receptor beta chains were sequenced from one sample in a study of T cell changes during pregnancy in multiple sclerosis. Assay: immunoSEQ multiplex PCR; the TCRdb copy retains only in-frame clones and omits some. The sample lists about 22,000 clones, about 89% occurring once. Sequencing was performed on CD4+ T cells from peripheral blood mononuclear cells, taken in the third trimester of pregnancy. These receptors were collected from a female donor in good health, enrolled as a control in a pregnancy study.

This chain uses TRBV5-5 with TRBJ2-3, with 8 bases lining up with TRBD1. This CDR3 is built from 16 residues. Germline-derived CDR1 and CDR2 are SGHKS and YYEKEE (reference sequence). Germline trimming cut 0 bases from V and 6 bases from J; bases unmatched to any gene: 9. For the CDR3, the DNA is TGTGCCAGCAGCTTGGCCGTGCAGGGGGCCGGGGATACGCAGTATTTT. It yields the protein CASSLAVQGAGDTQYF.

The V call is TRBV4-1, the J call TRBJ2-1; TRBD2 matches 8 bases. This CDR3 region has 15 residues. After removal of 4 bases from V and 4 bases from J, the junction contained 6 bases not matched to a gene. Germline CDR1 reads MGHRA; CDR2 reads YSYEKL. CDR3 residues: CASSRIAGTYNEQFF. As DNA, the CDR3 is TGCGCCAGCAGCCGCATAGCGGGAACTTACAATGAGCAGTTCTTC.

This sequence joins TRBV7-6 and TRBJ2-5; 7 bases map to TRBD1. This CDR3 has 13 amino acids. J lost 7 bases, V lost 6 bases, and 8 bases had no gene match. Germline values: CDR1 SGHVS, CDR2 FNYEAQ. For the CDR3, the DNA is TGTGCCAGCAGGGCAGGACAGGAGAGGACCCAGTACTTC. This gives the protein CASRAGQERTQYF.

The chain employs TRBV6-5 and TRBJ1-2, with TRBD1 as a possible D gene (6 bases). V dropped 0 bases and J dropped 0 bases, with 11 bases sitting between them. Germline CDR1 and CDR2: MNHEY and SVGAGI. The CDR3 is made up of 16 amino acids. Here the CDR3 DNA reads TGTGCCAGCAGTTACTCGGGCAGGGGATCTAACTATGGCTACACCTTC. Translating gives CASSYSGRGSNYGYTF.

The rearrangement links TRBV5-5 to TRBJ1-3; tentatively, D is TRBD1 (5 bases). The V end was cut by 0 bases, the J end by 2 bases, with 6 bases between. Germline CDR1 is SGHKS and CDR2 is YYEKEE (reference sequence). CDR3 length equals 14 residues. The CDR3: CASSLAGPGNTIYF. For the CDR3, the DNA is TGTGCCAGCAGCTTGGCAGGGCCTGGAAACACCATATATTTT.

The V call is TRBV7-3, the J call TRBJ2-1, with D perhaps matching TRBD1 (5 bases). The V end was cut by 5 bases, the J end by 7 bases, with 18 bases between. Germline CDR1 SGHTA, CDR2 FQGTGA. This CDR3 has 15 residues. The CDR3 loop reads CASSGNGPGWNEQFF. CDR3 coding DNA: TGTGCCAGCAGCGGAAATGGGCCAGGGTGGAATGAGCAGTTCTTC.

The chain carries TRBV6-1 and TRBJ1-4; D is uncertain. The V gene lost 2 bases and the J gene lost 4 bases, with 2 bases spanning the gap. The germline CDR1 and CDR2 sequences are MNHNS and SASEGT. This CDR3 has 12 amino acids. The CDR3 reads CASSEHNEKLFF. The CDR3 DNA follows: TGTGCCAGCAGTGAACATAATGAAAAACTGTTTTTT.

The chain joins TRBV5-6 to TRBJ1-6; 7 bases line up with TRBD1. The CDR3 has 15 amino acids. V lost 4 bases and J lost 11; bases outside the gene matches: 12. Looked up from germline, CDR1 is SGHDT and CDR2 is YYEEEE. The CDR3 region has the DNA TGTGCCAGCAGCCCCACCCCGGGACAGAGGGCACCCCTCCACTTT. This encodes CASSPTPGQRAPLHF.

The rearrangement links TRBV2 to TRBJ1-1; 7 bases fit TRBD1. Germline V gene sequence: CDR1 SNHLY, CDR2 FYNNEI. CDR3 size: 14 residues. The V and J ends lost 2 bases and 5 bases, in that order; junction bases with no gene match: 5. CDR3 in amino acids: CASSERQGYTEAFF. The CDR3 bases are TGTGCCAGCAGTGAAAGACAGGGTTATACTGAAGCTTTCTTT.

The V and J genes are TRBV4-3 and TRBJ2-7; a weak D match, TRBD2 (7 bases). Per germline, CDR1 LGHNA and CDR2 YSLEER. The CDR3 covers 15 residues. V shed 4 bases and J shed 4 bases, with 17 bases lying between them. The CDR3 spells CASSRQRGGGYEQYF. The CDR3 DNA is TGCGCCAGCAGCCGCCAGCGAGGGGGGGGGTACGAGCAGTACTTC.